Shown below are 12 T cell receptor beta chains from a single sample sequenced in a study of CD8+ T cells in alopecia areata. The treatment here: oral pan-JAK inhibitor, 5-10 mg twice daily. RNA extraction was followed by reverse transcription into cDNA, which acted as the sequencing template. This table comes from immunoSEQ multiplex PCR, and its TCRdb copy is limited to in-frame clones, with some not included. The sample includes 180,000 or so clones, roughly 63% of them seen just once. Specimen: CD4+ T cells sorted from blood, collected at roughly week 58, from a patient treated with tofacitinib. The receptors stem from a human donor with alopecia areata.

The chain combines TRBV7-6 with TRBJ2-5; D is perhaps TRBD1 or TRBD2 (5 bases each). Trimming cost V 3 bases and J 4 bases, with 18 bases left between them. Germline-derived CDR1 and CDR2 are SGHVS and FNYEAQ. The CDR3 sequence is 16 residues long. CDR3 sequence: CASSFLFTGRRETQYF. The DNA for the CDR3 is TGTGCCAGCAGCTTTCTGTTTACGGGGCGACGAGAGACCCAGTACTTC.

This chain joins TRBV7-6 and TRBJ2-2; possibly TRBD1 for D (6 bases). The CDR3 loop spans 16 amino acids. With 4 bases removed from V and 6 bases from J, the gap between germline ends came to 18 bases. Per germline, CDR1 SGHVS and CDR2 FNYEAQ. CDR3 nucleotides: TGTGCCAGCAGCTCCCAGGGGCAGGGGACACCCGGGGAGCTGTTTTTT. Its protein is CASSSQGQGTPGELFF.

The chain combines TRBV5-1 with TRBJ2-7; 8 bases agree with TRBD1. V was pared by 4 bases and J by 4 bases, with 7 bases of the junction left unmatched. The CDR3 totals 14 residues. The germline V gene encodes CDR1 SGHRS and CDR2 YFSETQ. CDR3 sequence: CASSRTGSGYEQYF. DNA for the CDR3: TGCGCCAGCAGCAGGACAGGGTCGGGGTACGAGCAGTACTTC.

The chain links TRBV30 to TRBJ1-2; D gene unclear. Trimming cost V 1 base and J 0 bases, with 12 bases left between them. The germline V gene encodes CDR1 GTSNPN and CDR2 SVGIG (reference sequence). CDR3 length equals 15 residues. In nucleotides, the CDR3 is TGTGCCTGGAGTGGGGTTTCGGGCCCTAACTATGGCTACACCTTC. Its translation: CAWSGVSGPNYGYTF.

This clone came up a few times. The chain couples TRBV7-2 to TRBJ2-6; the D is unclear. Germline CDR1 and CDR2: SGHTA and FQGNSA. Trimming took off 6 bases at V and 1 base at J, with 7 bases between the two ends. This CDR3 has 14 residues. CDR3 amino acids: CASSRQSGANVLTF. The CDR3 DNA sequence: TGTGCCAGCAGTCGCCAGTCTGGGGCCAACGTCCTGACTTTC.

V is TRBV27 and J is TRBJ2-7; 9 positions match TRBD2. The V segment lost 6 bases and the J segment 7 bases; nucleotides outside the gene matches: 7. This CDR3 is 13 amino acids long. Germline values: CDR1 MNHEY, CDR2 SMNVEV (reference sequence). This CDR3 reads CASSLAGGSEQYF. CDR3 DNA: TGTGCCAGCAGCTTGGCGGGGGGGAGTGAGCAGTACTTC.

CDR3 nucleotide sequence: TGTGCCAGCAGCTTACAGGGGAACTATGGCTACACCTTC. Translated: CASSLQGNYGYTF. This chain joins TRBV2 and TRBJ1-2; 7 bases map to TRBD1. The CDR3 sequence is 13 residues long. CDR1 SNHLY and CDR2 FYNNEI come from the germline V gene. The ends lost 6 bases at V and 2 bases at J; junction bases unmatched: 3. The full variable domain, completed using reference TRBV2 and TRBJ1-2, is EPEVTQTPSHQVTQMGQEVILRCVPISNHLYFYWYRQILGQKVEFLVSFYNNEISEKSEIFDDQFSVERPDGSNFTLKIRSTKLEDSAMYFCASSLQGNYGYTFGSGTRLTVV.

The rearrangement uses TRBV6-5 and TRBJ2-3, with D unclear. Germline-derived CDR1 and CDR2 are MNHEY and SVGAGI. The CDR3 is made up of 15 amino acids. Trimming took off 8 bases at V and 0 bases at J, with 15 bases between the two ends. The DNA of the CDR3 is TGTGCCAGCGCCATGGGCAGGCCTAGCACAGATACGCAGTATTTT. It specifies CASAMGRPSTDTQYF.

The table lists this clone with a few counts. The chain carries TRBV11-2 and TRBJ1-2, with TRBD1 identical over 7 bases. The CDR3 is 14 amino acids. J gave up 3 bases and V 5 bases, and 6 bases lay outside the gene matches. Germline CDR1 is SGHAT and CDR2 is FQNNGV. The CDR3: CASSAPGGDYGYTF. Here the CDR3 DNA reads TGTGCCAGCAGCGCCCCAGGGGGGGACTATGGCTACACCTTC.

The chain employs TRBV2 and TRBJ2-7; 8 bases map to TRBD1. V was pared by 8 bases and J by 0 bases, with 9 bases of the junction left unmatched. The CDR3 covers 15 residues. The germline V gene has CDR1 SNHLY and CDR2 FYNNEI. For the CDR3, the DNA is TGTGCCAGCGTTAGGGACAGGACATCCTCCTACGAGCAGTACTTC. This sequence encodes CASVRDRTSSYEQYF.

The table lists this clone with a few counts. This chain joins TRBV6-5 and TRBJ1-3; D is perhaps TRBD1 (5 bases). The V end lost 6 bases, the J end lost 4 bases, and 16 bases lay between the germline ends. The CDR3 has 15 residues. Germline CDR1 MNHEY, CDR2 SVGAGI. The DNA of the CDR3 is TGTGCCAGCAGGAGACGAAGGGGTTCGGGAAACACCATATATTTT. Residues: CASRRRRGSGNTIYF.

This clone appeared a few times. The rearrangement joins TRBV15 to TRBJ2-5; possible D gene TRBD2, 6 bases. Germline V gives CDR1 LNHNV, CDR2 YYDKDF (reference sequence). The CDR3 loop spans 13 amino acids. Trimming removed 0 bases from V and 7 bases from J, with 9 bases in between. CDR3 amino acids: CATSRDLGGTQYF. DNA of the CDR3: TGTGCCACCAGCAGAGATCTCGGGGGGACCCAGTACTTC.